The entry below gives a single T cell receptor (beta chain) sequence along with its context. The antigen is unknown. The data belong to a study of identical twins' blood T cells. Notes on the study in general: Shared CDR3 clonotype counts tracked mainly the product of cloneset sizes. Shared environment remains a possible cause of twin similarity.

MiXCR, applied by TCRdb to the 5' RACE reads, yields one record per CDR3 protein. The sample includes hundreds of thousands of distinct CDR3 sequences, over 25% of them seen just once. What was sequenced was PBMCs. The clonotype comes from a woman between 18 and 55 years old in good health.

CDR3 bases: TGTGCCAGCAGCTTCCTTTATGGACAAGACAATGAGCAGTTCTTC. Its protein product is CASSFLYGQDNEQFF. The V and J genes are TRBV11-2 and TRBJ2-1; D possibly corresponds to TRBD1 (5 bases). V lost 3 bases to trimming and J lost 5 bases, with 14 bases between them. CDR3 length: 15 residues. Germline lookup yields CDR1 SGHAT and CDR2 FQNNGV.